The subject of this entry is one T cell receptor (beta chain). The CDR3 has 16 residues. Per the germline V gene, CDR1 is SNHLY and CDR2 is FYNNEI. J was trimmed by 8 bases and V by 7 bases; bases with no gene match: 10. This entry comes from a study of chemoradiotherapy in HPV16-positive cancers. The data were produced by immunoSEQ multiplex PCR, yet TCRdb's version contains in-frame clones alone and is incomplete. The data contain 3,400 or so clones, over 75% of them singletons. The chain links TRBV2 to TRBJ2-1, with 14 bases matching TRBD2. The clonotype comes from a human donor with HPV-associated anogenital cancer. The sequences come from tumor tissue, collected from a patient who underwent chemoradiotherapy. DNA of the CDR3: TGTGCCAGCAATCCAGGGACTAGCGGGGGATTACATGAGCAGTTCTTC. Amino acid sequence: CASNPGTSGGLHEQFF.